This T cell receptor beta chain was profiled in a study of cytomegalovirus exposure and HLA in healthy donors. Study results and limitations: It was confirmed in vitro that a few of the CMV-associated chains were specific for CMV antigens. According to the study, 160 or so TCR beta chains were cytomegalovirus-associated. First-cohort TCR clusters tended to co-occur in the roughly 130 validation repertoires, a later analysis found. Many donors shared some public TCRs, even though most TCR sequences were rare.

This table comes from immunoSEQ multiplex PCR, and its TCRdb copy is limited to in-frame clones, with some not included. Here the sample spans 150,000 to 200,000 clones, around four fifths being singletons. Remarks on this clone: Its antigen is still unknown.

Per germline, CDR1 SGHAT and CDR2 FQNNGV. V lost 5 bases to trimming and J lost 5 bases, with 12 bases between them. This CDR3 is built from 13 residues. The TCR was taken from a young man in good health and CMV-seropositive. The sample taken for sequencing was PBMCs. J is TRBJ1-1 and V is TRBV11-2, with D perhaps matching TRBD1 (5 bases). The CDR3 reads CASSKQAGTEAFF. The DNA for the CDR3 is TGTGCCAGCAGCAAACAGGCCGGAACTGAAGCTTTCTTT. Full variable domain (outside the CDR3, taken from reference TRBV11-2 and TRBJ1-1): EAGVAQSPRYKIIEKRQSVAFWCNPISGHATLYWYQQILGQGPKLLIQFQNNGVVDDSQLPKDRFSAERLKGVDSTLKIQPAKLEDSAVYLCASSKQAGTEAFFGQGTRLTVV.